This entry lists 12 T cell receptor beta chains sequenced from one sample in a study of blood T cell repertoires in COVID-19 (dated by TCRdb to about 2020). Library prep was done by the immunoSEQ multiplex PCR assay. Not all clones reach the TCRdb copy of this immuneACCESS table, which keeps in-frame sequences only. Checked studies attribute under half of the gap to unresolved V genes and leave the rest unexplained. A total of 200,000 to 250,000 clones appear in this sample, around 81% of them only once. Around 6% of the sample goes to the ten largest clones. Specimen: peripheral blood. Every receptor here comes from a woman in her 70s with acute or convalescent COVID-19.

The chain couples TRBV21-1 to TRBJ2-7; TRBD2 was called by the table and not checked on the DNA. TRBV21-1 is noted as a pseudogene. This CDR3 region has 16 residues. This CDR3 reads CATRPSSNGGACEQYF. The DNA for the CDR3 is TGTGCCACGCGGCCATCCAGTAACGGAGGGGCCTGCGAGCAGTACTTC.

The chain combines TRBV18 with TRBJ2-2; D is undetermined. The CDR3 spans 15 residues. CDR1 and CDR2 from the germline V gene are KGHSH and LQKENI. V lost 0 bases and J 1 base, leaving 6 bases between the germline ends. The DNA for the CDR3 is TGTGCCAGCTCACCACCGGCAGGGAACACCGGGGAGCTGTTTTTT. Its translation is CASSPPAGNTGELFF.

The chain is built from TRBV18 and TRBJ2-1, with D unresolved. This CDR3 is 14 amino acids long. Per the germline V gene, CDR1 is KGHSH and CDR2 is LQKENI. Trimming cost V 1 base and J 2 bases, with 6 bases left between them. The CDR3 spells CASSPRGAYNEQFF. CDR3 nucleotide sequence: TGTGCCAGCTCACCACGAGGCGCCTACAATGAGCAGTTCTTC.

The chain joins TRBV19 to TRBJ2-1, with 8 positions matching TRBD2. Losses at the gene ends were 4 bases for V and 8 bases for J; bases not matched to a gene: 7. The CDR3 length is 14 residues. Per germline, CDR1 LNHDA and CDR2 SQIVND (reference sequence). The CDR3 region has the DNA TGTGCCAGTAGTACCCGGGACGGGGGGGATGAGCAGTTCTTC. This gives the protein CASSTRDGGDEQFF.

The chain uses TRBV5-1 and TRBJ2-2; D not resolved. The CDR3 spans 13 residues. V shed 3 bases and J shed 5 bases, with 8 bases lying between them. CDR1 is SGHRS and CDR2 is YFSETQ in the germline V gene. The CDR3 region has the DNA TGCGCCAGCAGCTCCGACGGGACCGGGGAGCTGTTTTTT. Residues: CASSSDGTGELFF.

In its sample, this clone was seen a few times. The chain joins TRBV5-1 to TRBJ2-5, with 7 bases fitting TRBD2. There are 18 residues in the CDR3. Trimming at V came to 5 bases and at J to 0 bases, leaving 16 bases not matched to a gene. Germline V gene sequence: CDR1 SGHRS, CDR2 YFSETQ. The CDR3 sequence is CASRLQGFASGYQETQYF. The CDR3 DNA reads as TGCGCCAGCAGACTCCAAGGTTTTGCTAGCGGATACCAAGAGACCCAGTACTTC.

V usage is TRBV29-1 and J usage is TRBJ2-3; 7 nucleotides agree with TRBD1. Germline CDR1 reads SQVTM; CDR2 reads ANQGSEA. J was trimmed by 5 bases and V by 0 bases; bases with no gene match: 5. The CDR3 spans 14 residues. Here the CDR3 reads CSVEDPPGGDTQYF. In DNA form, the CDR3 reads TGCAGCGTTGAAGATCCCCCAGGGGGAGATACGCAGTATTTT.

The CDR3 sequence: CASSLAWTSGNYNEQFF. The CDR3 nucleotides are TGTGCCAGCAGCTTAGCCTGGACTAGCGGGAACTACAATGAGCAGTTCTTC. The V gene is TRBV7-2, the J gene TRBJ2-1; 12 nucleotides align to TRBD2. The CDR3 length is 17 residues. Germline assignment: CDR1 SGHTA and CDR2 FQGNSA. Trimming took 0 bases from V and 3 from J; bases not matched to a gene: 3.

CDR3 residues: CASRERDNWNQPQHF. CDR3 DNA sequence: TGTGCCAGCAGAGAACGGGACAATTGGAATCAGCCCCAGCATTTT. The J gene is TRBJ1-5, the V gene TRBV7-8, with TRBD1 as a possible D gene (6 bases). The germline V gene has CDR1 SGHVS and CDR2 FQNEAQ. V was trimmed by 6 bases and J by 4 bases, leaving 16 bases between them. The CDR3 spans 15 residues.

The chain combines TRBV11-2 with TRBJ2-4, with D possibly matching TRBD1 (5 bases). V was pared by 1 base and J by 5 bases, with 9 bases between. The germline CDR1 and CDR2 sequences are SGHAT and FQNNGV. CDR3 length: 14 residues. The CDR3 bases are TGTGCCAGCAGCTTAGTGGTCAGGGAAAACATTCAGTACTTC. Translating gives CASSLVVRENIQYF.

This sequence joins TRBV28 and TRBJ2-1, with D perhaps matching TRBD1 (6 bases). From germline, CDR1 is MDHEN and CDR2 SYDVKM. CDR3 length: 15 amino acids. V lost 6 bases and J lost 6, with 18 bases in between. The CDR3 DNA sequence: TGTGCCAGCAGGTATGGACAGAATGATGGCAATGAGCAGTTCTTC. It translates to CASRYGQNDGNEQFF.

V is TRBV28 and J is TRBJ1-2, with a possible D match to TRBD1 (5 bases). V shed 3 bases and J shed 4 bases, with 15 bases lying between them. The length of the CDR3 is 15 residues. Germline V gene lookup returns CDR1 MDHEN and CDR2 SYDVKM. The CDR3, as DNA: TGTGCCAGCAGTTTTCCCCCGGAGACAGCCTATGGCTACACCTTC. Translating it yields CASSFPPETAYGYTF.